Listed here are 5 T cell receptor beta chains from one sample, sequenced in a study of T cells in Graves' hyperthyroidism and ophthalmopathy. Regions amplified from RNA transcripts were the TCR beta CDR3 regions. Using the HTBI primer set, a first-round RT-PCR was run on the TCR CDR3. TCRdb fed the multiplex PCR reads into MiXCR, producing one record per CDR3 protein. The repertoire holds about 350,000 distinct CDR3 sequences, with about 15% as singletons. The sample consisted of blood. These receptors were taken from a woman in her 30s with Graves' hyperthyroidism.

This clonotype appeared many times. The CDR3 DNA reads as TGTGCCAGCAGTGACGGTCTCTCCCAGCCCCAGCATTTT. It is translated as CASSDGLSQPQHF. The chain joins TRBV25-1 to TRBJ1-5; D not certain. This CDR3 has 13 amino acids. Germline CDR1 and CDR2: MGHDK and SYGVNS. V dropped 3 bases and J dropped 7 bases, with 10 bases sitting between them.

This clonotype has a count of ten or more. This chain links TRBV11-2 with TRBJ2-3; D is ambiguous. The CDR3 length is 14 residues. The V gene lost 1 base and the J gene lost 3 bases, with 8 bases spanning the gap. The germline gives CDR1 SGHAT, CDR2 FQNNGV. The CDR3 reads CASSLGPGTDTQYF. CDR3 bases: TGTGCCAGCAGCTTAGGACCCGGGACAGATACGCAGTATTTT.

This clonotype was seen at least ten times. The chain joins TRBV7-2 to TRBJ2-5; D perhaps matches TRBD2 (5 bases). Trimming took off 1 base at V and 5 bases at J, with 17 bases between the two ends. Germline V gene sequence: CDR1 SGHTA, CDR2 FQGNSA. The CDR3 sequence is 16 residues long. DNA of the CDR3: TGTGCCAGCAGCTTAGTAACGGGTCTAGCCGACGAGACCCAGTACTTC. It yields the protein CASSLVTGLADETQYF.

This clonotype was counted between two and nine times. The V call is TRBV6-1, the J call TRBJ2-1; maybe TRBD2 (7 bases). Trimming pared 2 bases from V and 8 bases from J, leaving 13 bases between. CDR3 length: 14 amino acids. Germline V gives CDR1 MNHNS, CDR2 SASEGT. CDR3 coding DNA: TGTGCCAGCAGTGAATCCCGGGGGGCTCATGAGCAGTTCTTC. Translated, it gives CASSESRGAHEQFF.

This clonotype was seen a few times. V and J are TRBV10-1 and TRBJ2-3, with 13 bases fitting TRBD2. V dropped 6 bases and J dropped 6; count of bases not matched to a gene: 9. This CDR3 has 16 amino acids. CDR1 and CDR2 (germline): WNHNN, SYGVQD (reference sequence). In DNA form, the CDR3 reads TGCGCCAGCAGCATACTAGCGGGAGGGCCATCCGATACGCAGTATTTT. Translated: CASSILAGGPSDTQYF.